These 18 T cell receptor beta chains were sequenced from one sample in a study of blood T cell repertoires in COVID-19. Clones were sequenced by immunoSEQ multiplex PCR, and TCRdb holds only the in-frame ones, with some missing. The data show under 350,000 clones, with around four fifths seen just once and about 4.5% held by the top ten. Sample: peripheral blood. The origin of the receptors is a man aged 55 to 70 who had recovered from COVID-19.

J is TRBJ2-1 and V is TRBV5-1; D gene ambiguous. From germline, CDR1 is SGHRS and CDR2 YFSETQ. The ends were cut back, 0 bases at V and 1 base at J, with 2 bases in the middle. The CDR3 extends over 13 amino acids. CDR3 sequence (DNA): TGCGCCAGCAGCTTGGTATCCTACAATGAGCAGTTCTTC. Translation gives CASSLVSYNEQFF.

This clone has just a few counts. The CDR3 DNA follows: TGTGCCAGCAGCCCAGGGCACCGCTATGGCTACACCTTC. This translates into CASSPGHRYGYTF. The chain is built from TRBV3-1 (or the pseudogene TRBV3-2) and TRBJ1-2; maybe TRBD1 (5 bases). The germline CDR1 and CDR2 sequences are LGHDT and YNNKEL (reference sequence). The ends were cut back, 4 bases at V and 4 bases at J, with 10 bases in the middle. The length of the CDR3 is 13 residues.

This chain joins TRBV20-1 and TRBJ2-1; TRBD2 matches at 9 bases. The V segment lost 3 bases and the J segment 7 bases; nucleotides outside the gene matches: 10. The CDR3 is made up of 15 amino acids. Looked up from germline, CDR1 is DFQATT and CDR2 is SNEGSKA (reference sequence). The CDR3 loop reads CSASAKASGANEQFF. For the CDR3, the DNA is TGCAGTGCTAGTGCGAAAGCTAGCGGGGCAAATGAGCAGTTCTTC.

This chain connects TRBV18 to TRBJ2-5; a weak D match, TRBD2 (5 bases). Trimming removed 3 bases from V and 5 bases from J, with 10 bases in between. Per germline, CDR1 KGHSH and CDR2 LQKENI. The CDR3 is 13 residues long. The CDR3 region is CASSPVERETQYF. In DNA form, the CDR3 reads TGTGCCAGCTCACCGGTGGAGCGGGAGACCCAGTACTTC.

In its sample, this clone was seen once. This sequence joins TRBV7-3 and TRBJ2-5, with D tentatively TRBD2 (5 bases). There are 13 residues in the CDR3. CDR1 is SGHTA and CDR2 is FQGTGA in the germline V gene. The ends were cut back, 4 bases at V and 5 bases at J, with 11 bases in the middle. For the CDR3, the DNA is TGTGCCAGCAGCTCGGACTTAGGCGAGACCCAGTACTTC. Its protein product is CASSSDLGETQYF.

J is TRBJ2-2 and V is TRBV29-1; weak D call: TRBD2 (6 bases). The V and J ends lost 1 base and 5 bases respectively, with 11 bases between them. CDR3 length equals 14 residues. Germline CDR1 is SQVTM and CDR2 is ANQGSEA. CDR3 residues: CSVEGRDTTGELFF. The CDR3 DNA reads TGCAGCGTTGAAGGGAGGGATACGACCGGGGAGCTGTTTTTT.

This clone has just a few counts. The J gene is TRBJ1-6, the V gene TRBV3-1 (or the pseudogene TRBV3-2), with 7 bases identical to TRBD1. CDR3 length equals 15 residues. Per the germline V gene, CDR1 is LGHDT and CDR2 is YNNKEL (reference sequence). The V gene end was trimmed by 1 base and the J gene end by 7 bases; junction bases not matched to a gene: 4. The DNA for the CDR3 is TGTGCCAGCAGCCAAGGGGGACAGACGAATTCACCCCTCCACTTT. This sequence encodes CASSQGGQTNSPLHF.

This chain joins TRBV5-4 and TRBJ2-2; D might be TRBD2 (6 bases). The germline V gene has CDR1 SGHNT and CDR2 YYREEE (reference sequence). Trimming left V 4 bases short and J 0 bases short, with 16 bases between. The CDR3 spans 17 residues. The CDR3 loop reads CASSPREDRSNTGELFF. CDR3 nucleotide sequence: TGTGCCAGCAGCCCAAGGGAGGATAGGTCGAACACCGGGGAGCTGTTTTTT.

This rearrangement joins TRBV27 to TRBJ2-1; 12 nucleotides align to TRBD2. The V segment lost 6 bases and the J segment 10 bases; nucleotides outside the gene matches: 7. Germline V lookup: CDR1 MNHEY, CDR2 SMNVEV (reference sequence). The CDR3 has 14 amino acids. The CDR3 loop reads CASRPSGGANEQFF. The DNA for the CDR3 is TGTGCCAGCAGGCCTAGCGGGGGGGCAAACGAGCAGTTCTTC.

This clone was detected once. This rearrangement joins TRBV6-1 to TRBJ1-2, with D tentatively TRBD1 (5 bases). The CDR3 runs to 14 residues. V was cut by 0 bases and J by 5 bases, with 10 bases left in between. Germline V gene data show CDR1 as MNHNS and CDR2 as SASEGT. The CDR3 here is CASSEARGKYGYTF. DNA for the CDR3: TGTGCCAGCAGTGAAGCGCGGGGGAAGTATGGCTACACCTTC.

The rearrangement joins TRBV13 to TRBJ2-4, with 7 bases that match TRBD2. CDR3 length equals 16 residues. Germline assignment: CDR1 PRHDT and CDR2 FYEKMQ (reference sequence). V dropped 5 bases and J dropped 5; count of bases not matched to a gene: 12. CDR3 sequence reads: CASSVRKPGLENIQYF. CDR3 coding DNA: TGTGCCAGCAGCGTAAGAAAACCAGGACTAGAAAACATTCAGTACTTC.

As DNA, the CDR3 is TGCAGCGTTGTTCCGGGGTACCCTCTGAACACTGAAGCTTTCTTT. It encodes CSVVPGYPLNTEAFF. The gene calls are TRBV29-1 and TRBJ1-1; D is undetermined. Germline V lookup: CDR1 SQVTM, CDR2 ANQGSEA. The CDR3 covers 15 residues. The V gene lost 4 bases and the J gene lost 0 bases, with 15 bases spanning the gap. Combining the CDR3 with reference TRBV29-1 and TRBJ1-1 gives the whole variable domain SAVISQKPSRDICQRGTSLTIQCQVDSQVTMMFWYRQQPGQSLTLIATANQGSEATYESGFVIDKFPISRPNLTFSTLTVSNMSPEDSSIYLCSVVPGYPLNTEAFFGQGTRLTVV.

The chain joins TRBV9 to TRBJ2-3; 10 bases align to TRBD2. Germline values: CDR1 SGDLS, CDR2 YYNGEE. V gave up 4 bases and J gave up 1 base; unmatched junction bases: 9. The CDR3 has 17 residues. The CDR3 loop reads CASSRLGGTSGTDTQYF. The CDR3 DNA sequence: TGTGCCAGCAGCCGCCTGGGCGGGACTAGCGGCACAGATACGCAGTATTTT.

This sequence joins TRBV19 and TRBJ1-4; D is undetermined. The CDR3 has 14 residues. The germline CDR1 and CDR2 sequences are LNHDA and SQIVND (reference sequence). Trimming stripped 6 bases from V and 8 bases from J, with 16 bases between. The CDR3 sequence is CASRSWRANEKLFF. CDR3 DNA sequence: TGTGCCAGTAGGTCTTGGAGGGCCAACGAAAAACTGTTTTTT.

The V and J genes are TRBV3-1 (or the pseudogene TRBV3-2) and TRBJ2-3; 10 bases line up with TRBD2. V lost 4 bases to trimming and J lost 6 bases; unmatched junction nucleotides: 10. The CDR3 runs to 16 residues. Germline V lookup: CDR1 LGHDT, CDR2 YNNKEL (reference sequence). The DNA of the CDR3 is TGTGCCAGCAGCCCCCCGGTAGCGGGAGGACTGGATACGCAGTATTTT. Its protein product is CASSPPVAGGLDTQYF.

This clone was picked up a small number of times. The chain is built from TRBV5-1 and TRBJ2-2; no definite D call. CDR1 and CDR2 (germline): SGHRS, YFSETQ. The V gene lost 0 bases and the J gene lost 0 bases, with 6 bases spanning the gap. The CDR3 is 15 amino acids. As DNA, the CDR3 is TGCGCCAGCAGCTTGGCCTTGTCGAACACCGGGGAGCTGTTTTTT. Translating it yields CASSLALSNTGELFF.

This clone was found a few times. This chain connects TRBV3-1 (or the pseudogene TRBV3-2) to TRBJ2-1; weak D call: TRBD2 (5 bases). This CDR3 region has 14 residues. Trimming stripped 0 bases from V and 7 bases from J, with 10 bases between. In germline, CDR1 is LGHDT, CDR2 YNNKEL (reference sequence). The CDR3 nucleotides are TGTGCCAGCAGCCAAGAGGTAGCGTGGAATGAGCAGTTCTTC. Protein: CASSQEVAWNEQFF.

This clone was seen only once. V is TRBV19 and J is TRBJ2-5; 10 bases fit TRBD2. With V trimmed by 4 bases and J by 4 bases, 15 bases remained unmatched. This CDR3 has 18 amino acids. Germline V gives CDR1 LNHDA, CDR2 SQIVND (reference sequence). Here the CDR3 reads CASSTAVAGGHFPETQYF. As DNA, the CDR3 is TGTGCCAGTAGTACCGCGGTAGCGGGAGGTCATTTTCCAGAGACCCAGTACTTC. The variable domain in full, with the rest retrieved from reference TRBV19 and TRBJ2-5, is DGGITQSPKYLFRKEGQNVTLSCEQNLNHDAMYWYRQDPGQGLRLIYYSQIVNDFQKGDIAEGYSVSREKKESFPLTVTSAQKNPTAFYLCASSTAVAGGHFPETQYFGPGTRLLVL.